This T cell receptor (beta chain) derives from a study of CD4 and CD8 cells across lung adenocarcinoma regions. Localized lung adenocarcinoma, a non-small cell lung cancer, affected the donors. MiXCR, run by TCRdb on the PCR reads, gives a single entry per CDR3 protein. The data hold 12,000 or so distinct CDR3 sequences, with about 45% observed a single time. Details on this clonotype: At one end, the junction sequence differs from germline, possibly due to a read error.

This CDR3 has 15 amino acids. CDR1 is MNHNS and CDR2 is SASEGT in the germline V gene. Sample: CD8+ T cells from the margin of a lung tumor. The sequence was obtained from a male donor with lung adenocarcinoma. The CD4 and CD8 labels of this study may be unreliable. The J gene is TRBJ2-5, the V gene TRBV6-1, with no clear D. The CDR3 DNA sequence: TGTGCCAGCAGTGACGCCAGCCGTCTCACAGAGACGCAGTACTTC. This codes for CASSDASRLTETQYF.